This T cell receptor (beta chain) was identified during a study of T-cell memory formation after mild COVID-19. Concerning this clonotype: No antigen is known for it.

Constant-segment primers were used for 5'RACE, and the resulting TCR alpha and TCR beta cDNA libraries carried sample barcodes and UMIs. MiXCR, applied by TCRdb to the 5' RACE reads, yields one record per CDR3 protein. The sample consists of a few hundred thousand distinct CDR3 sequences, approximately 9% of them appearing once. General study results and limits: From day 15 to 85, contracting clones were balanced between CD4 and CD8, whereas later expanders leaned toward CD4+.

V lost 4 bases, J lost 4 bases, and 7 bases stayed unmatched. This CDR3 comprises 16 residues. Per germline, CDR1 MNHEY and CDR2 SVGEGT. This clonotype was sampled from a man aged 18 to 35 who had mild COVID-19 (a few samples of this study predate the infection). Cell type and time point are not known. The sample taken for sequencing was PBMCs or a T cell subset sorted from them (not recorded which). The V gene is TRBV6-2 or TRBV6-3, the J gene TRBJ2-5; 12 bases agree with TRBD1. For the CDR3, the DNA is TGTGCCAGCAGTTCTTCCGGGACAGGGGGCCGAGAGACCCAGTACTTC. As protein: CASSSSGTGGRETQYF.